The 19 T cell receptor beta chains below come from one sample, sequenced in a study of T cells in Graves' hyperthyroidism and ophthalmopathy. There were TCR beta CDR3 regions amplified from RNA transcripts. The HTBI primer set was used in a first-round RT-PCR of the TCR CDR3. TCRdb processed the multiplex PCR reads anew with MiXCR; each CDR3 protein has one entry. The data hold fewer than 350,000 distinct CDR3 sequences, with approximately 18% observed a single time. Sequencing used blood. These receptors originate from a woman between 40 and 50 years old with Graves' ophthalmopathy.

This clonotype was seen ten or more times. The V and J genes are TRBV19 and TRBJ2-5, with D perhaps matching TRBD2 (5 bases). The CDR3 extends over 13 amino acids. In germline, CDR1 is LNHDA, CDR2 SQIVND (reference sequence). Trimming left V 6 bases short and J 2 bases short, with 10 bases between. The CDR3 region has the DNA TGTGCCAGTAGAGGAGGCCCTCAAGAGACCCAGTACTTC. Its translation: CASRGGPQETQYF. The whole variable domain, filled in from reference TRBV19 and TRBJ2-5, reads DGGITQSPKYLFRKEGQNVTLSCEQNLNHDAMYWYRQDPGQGLRLIYYSQIVNDFQKGDIAEGYSVSREKKESFPLTVTSAQKNPTAFYLCASRGGPQETQYFGPGTRLLVL.

The table lists this clonotype with many counts. The chain links TRBV6-5 to TRBJ2-7, with D perhaps TRBD2 (5 bases). The CDR3 spans 15 residues. Germline values: CDR1 MNHEY, CDR2 SVGAGI. Trimming took off 0 bases at V and 4 bases at J, with 13 bases between the two ends. In nucleotides, the CDR3 is TGTGCCAGCAGTTACTCGGCGGGTGCCCAATACGAGCAGTACTTC. Translating gives CASSYSAGAQYEQYF.

This clonotype has at least ten counts. The chain combines TRBV6-2 or TRBV6-3 with TRBJ2-7; TRBD1 is a possible D gene (6 bases). Germline CDR1 reads MNHEY; CDR2 reads SVGEGT. V was trimmed by 7 bases and J by 6 bases, leaving 22 bases between them. This CDR3 contains 15 residues. The CDR3 loop is CASIRPGTSLLEQYF. Written as DNA, the CDR3 is TGTGCCAGCATCCGACCCGGGACATCTCTACTCGAGCAGTACTTC.

This clonotype was recorded at least ten times. The J gene is TRBJ2-2, the V gene TRBV18; D is undetermined. The V end was cut by 6 bases, the J end by 4 bases, with 15 bases between. Germline lookup yields CDR1 KGHSH and CDR2 LQKENI. The CDR3 runs to 15 residues. The CDR3 protein is CASSLRTDATGELFF. The CDR3 DNA follows: TGTGCCAGCTCCTTAAGGACGGACGCCACCGGGGAGCTGTTTTTT.

This clonotype was detected many times. CDR3 in amino acids: CASLRWSGQPNTGELFF. The DNA for the CDR3 is TGTGCCAGTCTTCGGTGGAGCGGGCAACCGAACACCGGGGAGCTGTTTTTT. This chain uses TRBV19 with TRBJ2-2; weak D call: TRBD2 (6 bases). CDR3 length equals 17 residues. Deletions cut 8 bases from V and 0 bases from J, with 19 bases between. Germline CDR1 is LNHDA and CDR2 is SQIVND (reference sequence).

This sequence joins TRBV10-3 and TRBJ1-1; 12 nucleotides agree with TRBD1. J was trimmed by 1 base and V by 6 bases; bases with no gene match: 6. Germline CDR1 ENHRY, CDR2 SYGVKD. The CDR3 covers 16 residues. The CDR3 DNA reads TGTGCCATCAGGGGGGACAGGGGGCGAGGGAACACTGAAGCTTTCTTT. It yields the protein CAIRGDRGRGNTEAFF.

With regard to this clonotype: Since a much larger clone is just one base distant, this may be a read error. The chain recombines TRBV5-6 with TRBJ2-4; D may match TRBD1 or TRBD2 (5 bases each). The CDR3 is 19 amino acids. Germline lookup yields CDR1 SGHDT and CDR2 YYEEEE. With 7 bases removed from V and 1 base from J, the gap between germline ends came to 27 bases. The CDR3 sequence: CASSSPGTEGEGAKNIQYF. The CDR3 DNA is TGTGCCAGCTCCTCCCCCGGGACGGAAGGCGAAGGGGCCAAAAACATTCAGTACTTC.

This clonotype has at least ten counts. V usage is TRBV6-5 and J usage is TRBJ2-5; 11 positions match TRBD1. Germline loops: CDR1 MNHEY, CDR2 SVGAGI. The CDR3 has 18 residues. The junction had 14 bases not matched to a gene; V was cut back by 3 bases and J by 5 bases. In DNA, the CDR3 is TGTGCCAGCAGTTATCTCCAAACCGGGACAGGGGGAGGGGAGACCCAGTACTTC. It encodes CASSYLQTGTGGGETQYF.

This clonotype appeared many times. The V call is TRBV4-1, the J call TRBJ2-7, with 11 bases identical to TRBD2. Trimming removed 4 bases from V and 3 bases from J; junction bases left unmatched: 5. This CDR3 has 15 amino acids. CDR1 is MGHRA, CDR2 YSYEKL, per germline. The CDR3 loop reads CASSPTSGMHYEQYF. The CDR3 DNA follows: TGCGCCAGCAGCCCGACTAGCGGGATGCACTACGAGCAGTACTTC.

As concerns this clonotype: This could be a read error, since a much larger clone is one nucleotide away. V usage is TRBV27 and J usage is TRBJ2-7; tentative D call: TRBD2 (6 bases). Germline CDR1 reads MNHEY; CDR2 reads SMNVEV (reference sequence). The CDR3 is 15 amino acids. CDR3 loop: CVSSPRRGKAYEQYF. The CDR3 nucleotides read TGTGTCAGCAGCCCAAGGAGGGGTAAGGCCTACGAGCAGTACTTC.

This clonotype was detected ten times or more. J is TRBJ1-2 and V is TRBV7-8; D is perhaps TRBD1 (6 bases). Germline V CDR1 and CDR2: SGHVS, FQNEAQ. The germline V and J ends were trimmed by 0 bases and 2 bases, with 10 bases remaining between them. The CDR3 has 15 residues. The CDR3 DNA sequence: TGTGCCAGCAGCTTAGCGGGGGCGGAAAACTATGGCTACACCTTC. This codes for CASSLAGAENYGYTF. Full variable domain (outside the CDR3, taken from reference TRBV7-8 and TRBJ1-2): GAGVSQSPRYKVAKRGQDVALRCDPISGHVSLFWYQQALGQGPEFLTYFQNEAQLDKSGLPSDRFFAERPEGSVSTLKIQRTQQEDSAVYLCASSLAGAENYGYTFGSGTRLTVV.

This clonotype was counted a few times. The V gene is TRBV4-3, the J gene TRBJ2-7; 8 bases agree with TRBD1. The CDR3 has 16 residues. The V gene's germline CDR1 is LGHNA and CDR2 YSLEER. Losses at the gene ends were 0 bases for V and 5 bases for J; bases not matched to a gene: 9. The CDR3 sequence is CASSQEAATGVDEQYF. The CDR3 bases are TGCGCCAGCAGCCAAGAGGCGGCGACAGGGGTGGACGAGCAGTACTTC.

This clonotype was counted at least ten times. V is TRBV6-1 and J is TRBJ1-1; TRBD1 might be the D (6 bases). Germline V gene lookup returns CDR1 MNHNS and CDR2 SASEGT. The length of the CDR3 is 15 residues. V gave up 5 bases and J gave up 0 bases, with 13 bases separating them. CDR3 DNA sequence: TGTGCCAGCAGTCGTGGACAGACAGTGAACACTGAAGCTTTCTTT. Protein product: CASSRGQTVNTEAFF.

This clonotype was observed many times. The chain uses TRBV6-1 and TRBJ1-1; 10 bases are shared with TRBD1. CDR3 size: 13 residues. The J segment lost 5 bases and the V segment lost 8 bases, leaving 5 bases of the junction unmatched. CDR1 MNHNS and CDR2 SASEGT come from the germline V gene. The CDR3 reads CASGRQGATEAFF. Here the CDR3 DNA reads TGTGCCAGCGGGAGACAGGGGGCGACTGAAGCTTTCTTT.

The rearrangement uses TRBV7-8 and TRBJ2-2, with TRBD1 as a possible D gene (5 bases). The CDR3 consists of 17 residues. With 0 bases removed from V and 4 bases from J, the gap between germline ends came to 15 bases. CDR1 is SGHVS, CDR2 FQNEAQ, per germline. This CDR3 reads CASSLAEAGRGTGELFF. CDR3 DNA sequence: TGTGCCAGCAGCTTAGCCGAGGCAGGGCGAGGCACCGGGGAGCTGTTTTTT.

This clonotype was seen many times. The rearrangement uses TRBV15 and TRBJ2-7; no definite D call. The CDR3 extends over 14 amino acids. V shed 0 bases and J shed 0 bases, with 6 bases lying between them. Germline assignment: CDR1 LNHNV and CDR2 YYDKDF (reference sequence). The CDR3, as DNA: TGTGCCACCAGCAGAGAGGCGGACTCCTACGAGCAGTACTTC. Amino acid sequence: CATSREADSYEQYF. The complete variable domain, with remaining parts taken from reference TRBV15 and TRBJ2-7, reads DAMVIQNPRYQVTQFGKPVTLSCSQTLNHNVMYWYQQKSSQAPKLLFHYYDKDFNNEADTPDNFQSRRPNTSFCFLDIRSPGLGDTAMYLCATSREADSYEQYFGPGTRLTVT.

This clonotype was counted ten times or more. The chain combines TRBV29-1 with TRBJ2-5; 8 bases align to TRBD1. Germline V gene data show CDR1 as SQVTM and CDR2 as ANQGSEA. J gave up 3 bases and V 4 bases, and 1 base lay outside the gene matches. The length of the CDR3 is 12 residues. CDR3 coding DNA: TGCAGCGTTGCAGGGGGCAAAGAGACCCAGTACTTC. This sequence encodes CSVAGGKETQYF. The whole variable domain, filled in from reference TRBV29-1 and TRBJ2-5, reads SAVISQKPSRDICQRGTSLTIQCQVDSQVTMMFWYRQQPGQSLTLIATANQGSEATYESGFVIDKFPISRPNLTFSTLTVSNMSPEDSSIYLCSVAGGKETQYFGPGTRLLVL.

This clonotype was picked up a small number of times. This sequence joins TRBV6-1 and TRBJ1-1; D is undetermined. V gave up 7 bases and J gave up 0 bases, with 15 bases separating them. The germline CDR1 and CDR2 sequences are MNHNS and SASEGT. CDR3 length equals 15 residues. The CDR3 here is CASTGRVPMNTEAFF. The CDR3 nucleotides are TGTGCCAGCACCGGGAGGGTTCCCATGAACACTGAAGCTTTCTTT.

This clonotype was counted many times. The CDR3 is CASTYIGGGLFTEAFF. The CDR3 DNA reads as TGTGCCAGCACCTATATTGGGGGGGGGCTGTTCACTGAAGCTTTCTTT. The chain links TRBV28 to TRBJ1-1; weak D call: TRBD1 (6 bases). Trimming removed 7 bases at V and 4 bases at J, with 22 bases between. Germline CDR1 reads MDHEN; CDR2 reads SYDVKM. The CDR3 sequence is 16 residues long.